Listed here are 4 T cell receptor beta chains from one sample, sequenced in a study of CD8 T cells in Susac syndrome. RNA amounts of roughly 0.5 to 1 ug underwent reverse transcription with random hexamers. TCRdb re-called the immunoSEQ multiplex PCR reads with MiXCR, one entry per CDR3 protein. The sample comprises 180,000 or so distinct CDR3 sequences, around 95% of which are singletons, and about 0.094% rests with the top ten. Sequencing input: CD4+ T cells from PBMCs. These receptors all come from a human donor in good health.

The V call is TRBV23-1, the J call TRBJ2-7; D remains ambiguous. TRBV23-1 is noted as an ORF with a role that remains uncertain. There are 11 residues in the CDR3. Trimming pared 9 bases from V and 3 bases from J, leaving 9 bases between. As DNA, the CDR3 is TGCGCCAGTCCTGACTGCTACGAGCAGTACGTC. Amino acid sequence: CASPDCYEQYV.

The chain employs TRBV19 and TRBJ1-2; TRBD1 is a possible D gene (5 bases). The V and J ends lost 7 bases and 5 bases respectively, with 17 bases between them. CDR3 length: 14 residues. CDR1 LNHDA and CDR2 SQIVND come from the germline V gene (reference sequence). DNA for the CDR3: TGTGCCAGTACCCTCGGGCCGGGGGATTATGGCTACACCTTC. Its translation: CASTLGPGDYGYTF.

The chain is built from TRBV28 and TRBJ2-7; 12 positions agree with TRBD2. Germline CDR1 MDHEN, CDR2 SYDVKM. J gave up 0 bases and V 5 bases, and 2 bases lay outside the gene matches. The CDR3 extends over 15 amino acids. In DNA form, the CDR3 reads TGTGCCAGCAGTGAACTAGCGGGAGGCTCCTACGAGCAGTACGTC. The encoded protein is CASSELAGGSYEQYV.

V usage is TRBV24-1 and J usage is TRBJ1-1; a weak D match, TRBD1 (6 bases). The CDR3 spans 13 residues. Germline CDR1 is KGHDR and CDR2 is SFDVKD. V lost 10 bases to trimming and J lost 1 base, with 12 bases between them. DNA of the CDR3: TGTGCCACTTCTAAGACAGGGAACACTGAAGCTTTCTTT. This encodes CATSKTGNTEAFF.